One T cell receptor (beta chain) is described in this entry. What this receptor recognizes is not known. Per-base qualities were not stored, and no clone one base away is much larger. The sample originates from a study of blood T cell repertoires in COVID-19 (dated by TCRdb to 2020 to 2021). Notes on the research overall: Collaborator samples came from the United States, Italy and Spain and covered acute and convalescent phases of COVID-19. Where available, HLA class I and class II types were obtained from metadata supplied by the sample provider rather than from assay-based typing. The prospective study material was composed of cDNA or gDNA derived from T cells, B-cell-depleted T cells, or PBMCs. Nearly every sample came with metadata listing a de-identified subject ID, COVID-19 status, age in years and sex. A freely available public database, intended as a resource for researchers studying the immune response to SARS-CoV-2, is where the repertoires were released. The samples were drawn from two sources: the first 160 participants of the ongoing ImmuneRACE study, and fewer than 1,500 subjects contributed by 6 global collaborators. The dataset comprised deeply sampled blood TCRbeta repertoires from subjects exposed to, actively infected with, or recovered from COVID-19.

The germline V gene (reference sequence) specifies SEHNR as CDR1 and FQNEAQ as CDR2. Relative to germline, V is 1 base shorter and J is 0 bases shorter, with 19 bases between their ends. The CDR3, cysteine through phenylalanine, is 19 amino acids long. This entry keeps only the CDR3 DNA: 57 bases, framed from base 1. The immunoSEQ Assay, a bias-controlled multiplex PCR, was used to amplify TCRbeta CDR3 regions from genomic DNA. The original pipeline was this. Nucleated cell counts per sample were estimated from amplification of reference gene primers within the assay. To quantify the absolute abundance of each unique TCRbeta CDR3 rearrangement, sequence reads were collapsed and filtered. For each sample, productive Simpson clonality was calculated by taking the square root of Simpson's diversity index across productive rearrangements. Held by TCRdb, this immuneACCESS table contains in-frame sequences only and omits some clones. Under half of the omission traces to an unresolved V gene where checked; the cause of the rest is unknown. The V and J calls and clone size come from that table; D and trimming were worked out from the DNA. Within this sample are some 90,000 clones, with roughly 90% of them counted one time only. Clones ranked in the top ten supply less than 2.5% of the sample.

Paper-wide results and their limitations: The amount of clinical and demographic metadata varied by source and participant and was provided uncurated.

Whole blood was collected in K2EDTA tubes by collaborating institutions according to the institutions' own protocols. For TCRbeta analysis, collaborators shipped samples in one of three forms: frozen whole blood, isolated PBMCs, or DNA extracted from either of those sample types. The rearrangement joined TRBV7-9 to TRBJ1-5; the D gene is perhaps TRBD1, from 5 matching bases. This receptor was obtained from a man aged 50 or older with acute or convalescent COVID-19. The sample was peripheral blood. The CDR3: CASSLGEGMRGYSNQPQHF. The nucleotide sequence reads as follows: TGTGCCAGCAGCTTAGGGGAGGGGATGCGTGGTTATAGCAATCAGCCCCAGCATTTT.